This entry lists 16 T cell receptor beta chains sequenced from one sample in a study of blood T cells in healthy people across ages. Using a J-beta primer mix together with a sample-barcoded 5' primer, a second PCR was run for roughly 6 to 11 cycles. TCRdb recomputed calls from the 5' RACE reads with MiXCR, one row per CDR3 protein. The sample has about 800,000 distinct CDR3 sequences, about half seen once. Sequenced sample: blood. The source of these receptors is a man at least 80 years old in good health.

The gene calls are TRBV12-3 or TRBV12-4 and TRBJ2-3; D possibly matches TRBD1 or TRBD2 (5 bases each). This CDR3 is built from 15 residues. V lost 5 bases and J 3 bases, leaving 15 bases between the germline ends. CDR3 coding DNA: TGTGCCAGCAGTCTTGGCATGGGGGAAACAGATACGCAGTATTTT. Translation: CASSLGMGETDTQYF.

Concerning this clonotype itself: A read error may be the cause here, since a much bigger clone is one base away. The chain is built from TRBV15 and TRBJ2-1; the match to TRBD1 covers 7 bases. V lost 7 bases and J lost 10; bases outside the gene matches: 13. Germline values: CDR1 LNHNV, CDR2 YYDKDF (reference sequence). This CDR3 is built from 14 residues. CDR3 in amino acids: CATTESTGIYEQFF. CDR3 coding DNA: TGTGCCACCACCGAATCGACAGGGATCTACGAGCAGTTCTTC.

This clonotype was seen once. This chain joins TRBV6-2 or TRBV6-3 and TRBJ2-5, with 8 bases identical to TRBD2. Germline V CDR1 and CDR2: MNHEY, SVGEGT. With V trimmed by 2 bases and J by 1 base, 3 bases remained unmatched. This CDR3 has 15 residues. CDR3 residues: CASSYPGTSQETQYF. As DNA, the CDR3 is TGTGCCAGCAGTTACCCTGGGACTAGCCAAGAGACCCAGTACTTC.

V gene TRBV3-1 combines with J gene TRBJ2-3, with 12 nucleotides matching TRBD2. The J segment lost 4 bases and the V segment lost 1 base, leaving 3 bases of the junction unmatched. The CDR3 covers 16 residues. Germline V gives CDR1 LGHDT, CDR2 YNNKEL (reference sequence). The CDR3 nucleotides are TGTGCCAGCAGCCAAGTACTAGCGGGAGGACCAGATACGCAGTATTTT. This encodes CASSQVLAGGPDTQYF.

This CDR3 is CASSLYLPGQYF. CDR3 bases: TGTGCCAGCAGCTTATATCTCCCCGGACAGTACTTC. The chain links TRBV7-2 to TRBJ2-7, with D hard to call. Germline CDR1 reads SGHTA; CDR2 reads FQGNSA. V was clipped by 2 bases and J by 10 bases, with 12 bases between them. The CDR3 loop spans 12 amino acids.

The CDR3 reads CSASRPGGSNYGYTF. The DNA of the CDR3 is TGCAGTGCTAGCCGGCCGGGAGGTTCTAACTATGGCTACACCTTC. The chain combines TRBV20-1 with TRBJ1-2; D gene uncertain. The CDR3 covers 15 residues. Germline V gene lookup returns CDR1 DFQATT and CDR2 SNEGSKA (reference sequence). The V gene lost 3 bases and the J gene lost 0 bases, with 14 bases spanning the gap.

The V call is TRBV10-3, the J call TRBJ2-7; 7 bases agree with TRBD2. CDR3 length: 13 residues. J gave up 3 bases and V 3 bases, and 2 bases lay outside the gene matches. Germline V gene sequence: CDR1 ENHRY, CDR2 SYGVKD. CDR3: CAISDKRGYEQYF. CDR3 coding DNA: TGTGCCATCAGTGACAAGCGGGGCTACGAGCAGTACTTC.

The V and J genes are TRBV5-1 and TRBJ2-5; the D call may be TRBD1 or TRBD2 (5 bases each). The end of the DNA aligns better with TRBJ2-7, so the J call may be wrong. From germline, CDR1 is SGHRS and CDR2 YFSETQ. The CDR3 consists of 14 residues. The CDR3 coding sequence is TGCGCCAGCAGCATCCGGGACGGAGGATACGAGCAGTACTTC. It encodes CASSIRDGGYEQYF.

The chain joins TRBV20-1 to TRBJ2-7; 15 nucleotides align to TRBD2. V shed 6 bases, J shed 6 bases, and the junction held 9 bases outside the gene matches. Germline V gene sequence: CDR1 DFQATT, CDR2 SNEGSKA (reference sequence). The CDR3 sequence is 15 residues long. The CDR3: CSAGLAGGPVLEQYF. The DNA of the CDR3 is TGCAGTGCAGGACTAGCGGGAGGGCCGGTCCTCGAGCAGTACTTC.

This clonotype was counted a single time. This rearrangement joins TRBV29-1 to TRBJ2-4, with 7 bases aligning to TRBD1. The DNA end is more similar to TRBJ2-5, so the J call may be wrong. Germline CDR1 is SQVTM and CDR2 is ANQGSEA. CDR3 length: 15 amino acids. This CDR3 reads CSVPKPGQTQETQYF. The CDR3 bases are TGCAGCGTTCCGAAGCCGGGACAGACGCAAGAGACCCAGTACTTC.

This clonotype was recorded once. The chain couples TRBV5-1 to TRBJ2-5; D perhaps matches TRBD2 (6 bases). The V gene's germline CDR1 is SGHRS and CDR2 YFSETQ. V lost 4 bases, J lost 11 bases, and 24 bases lay in between. This CDR3 contains 15 residues. CDR3 amino acids: CASSPLLAAYNEQYF. In DNA form, the CDR3 reads TGCGCCAGCAGCCCATTACTAGCAGCCTACAATGAGCAGTACTTC.

Only one count was recorded for this clonotype. The genes are TRBV24-1 and TRBJ1-5; 9 nucleotides align to TRBD1. J gave up 7 bases and V 9 bases, and 12 bases lay outside the gene matches. Germline V gene sequence: CDR1 KGHDR, CDR2 SFDVKD. The CDR3 runs 15 residues. CDR3 coding DNA: TGTGCCACCTCGGACAGGGGCGTTTCATGGCAGCCCCAGCATTTT. Residues: CATSDRGVSWQPQHF.

The rearrangement links TRBV10-3 to TRBJ2-1; D perhaps matches TRBD1 (6 bases). The CDR3 consists of 16 residues. V was trimmed by 5 bases and J by 0 bases, leaving 14 bases between them. The germline V gene has CDR1 ENHRY and CDR2 SYGVKD. CDR3 nucleotides: TGTGCCATCAGTATAGCTGACAGGAGCTCCTACAATGAGCAGTTCTTC. Translated: CAISIADRSSYNEQFF.

The genes are TRBV6-2 or TRBV6-3 and TRBJ2-1; no reliable D call. V gave up 7 bases and J gave up 13 bases, with 17 bases separating them. The germline CDR1 and CDR2 sequences are MNHEY and SVGEGT. This CDR3 has 12 amino acids. The CDR3 sequence: CASTLRPDLQFF. The CDR3 DNA is TGTGCCAGCACCCTTCGACCAGATCTTCAGTTCTTC.

This clonotype was picked up a small number of times. This chain links TRBV5-1 with TRBJ2-5; 9 nucleotides line up with TRBD1. Unmatched junction bases numbered 4, after V lost 2 bases and J lost 5 bases. This CDR3 comprises 14 residues. Germline assignment: CDR1 SGHRS and CDR2 YFSETQ. The CDR3 region is CASSFTTGGETQYF. The CDR3 nucleotides are TGCGCCAGCAGCTTTACGACAGGGGGGGAGACCCAGTACTTC.

In its sample, this clonotype was seen a few times. The chain combines TRBV7-9 with TRBJ1-2; D ambiguous. V was shortened by 8 bases and J by 7 bases, with 14 bases between the two germline ends. CDR3 length: 12 amino acids. The germline gives CDR1 SEHNR, CDR2 FQNEAQ (reference sequence). CDR3 in amino acids: CASSKDRSGYTF. CDR3 DNA sequence: TGTGCCAGCTCTAAGGACCGGTCTGGCTACACCTTC. Supplemented by reference TRBV7-9 and TRBJ1-2, the full variable domain reads DTGVSQNPRHKITKRGQNVTFRCDPISEHNRLYWYRQTLGQGPEFLTYFQNEAQLEKSRLLSDRFSAERPKGSFSTLEIQRTEQGDSAMYLCASSKDRSGYTFGSGTRLTVV.